The next 30 T cell receptor beta chains were all read from a single sample in a study of shared clonotypes between healthy human individuals. Naive CD8 cells were CD45RO-negative, positively selected for CCR7, excluding terminally differentiated effector memory CD45RA+ cells. The protocol was immunoSEQ multiplex PCR, while the TCRdb copy is restricted to in-frame clones and leaves out a portion. The data contain approximately 2,000,000 clones, 93% of them singletons. The material sequenced was naive CD8+ T cells from PBMCs. The receptors originated from a man aged 18 to 30 in good health. Some clones in this sample may be carry-over from other donors' samples.

This clone was counted once. The chain links TRBV6-5 to TRBJ1-5; tentatively, D is TRBD1 (6 bases). There are 14 residues in the CDR3. Germline V gives CDR1 MNHEY, CDR2 SVGAGI. The germline V and J ends were trimmed by 5 bases and 4 bases, with 12 bases remaining between them. Here the CDR3 reads CASSPLTGNQPQHF. DNA of the CDR3: TGTGCCAGCAGTCCCCTTACAGGGAATCAGCCCCAGCATTTT.

The rearrangement uses TRBV4-1 and TRBJ1-5; no definite D call. The V end was cut by 5 bases, the J end by 2 bases, with 10 bases between. The CDR3 consists of 14 residues. CDR1 is MGHRA, CDR2 YSYEKL, per germline. The CDR3 here is CASSEGRGNQPQHF. The CDR3 region has the DNA TGCGCCAGCAGCGAAGGCCGGGGCAATCAGCCCCAGCATTTT.

This chain connects TRBV6-1 to TRBJ2-1; D remains unclear. The CDR3 spans 12 residues. The V end was cut by 7 bases, the J end by 4 bases, with 8 bases between. CDR1 MNHNS and CDR2 SASEGT come from the germline V gene. CDR3 DNA: TGTGCCAGCACAGATGGGTACAATGAGCAGTTCTTC. This gives the protein CASTDGYNEQFF.

The J gene is TRBJ1-1, the V gene TRBV27; possible D gene TRBD1, 5 bases. CDR1 and CDR2 (germline): MNHEY, SMNVEV (reference sequence). The V end was cut by 2 bases, the J end by 7 bases, with 17 bases between. CDR3 length: 15 amino acids. CDR3 in DNA: TGTGCCAGCAGTTTAAGCGTTCCAGGGCTGAGTGAAGCTTTCTTT. It is translated as CASSLSVPGLSEAFF.

This chain links TRBV27 with TRBJ2-1, with TRBD2 matching 9 bases. With 0 bases clipped from V and 4 bases from J, the junction kept 4 bases outside the gene matches. This CDR3 spans 16 amino acids. From germline, CDR1 is MNHEY and CDR2 SMNVEV (reference sequence). CDR3 region: CASSLSGTSSYNEQFF. CDR3 sequence (DNA): TGTGCCAGCAGTTTATCAGGGACTAGCAGTTACAATGAGCAGTTCTTC.

This chain links TRBV9 with TRBJ2-3, with unresolved D. The CDR3 is 13 amino acids. Trimming stripped 0 bases from V and 6 bases from J, with 8 bases between. The germline V gene encodes CDR1 SGDLS and CDR2 YYNGEE. The CDR3 is CASSVESLDTQYF. CDR3 DNA sequence: TGTGCCAGCAGCGTAGAGAGTCTGGATACGCAGTATTTT.

This rearrangement joins TRBV6-6 to TRBJ2-2, with D perhaps matching TRBD2 (6 bases). Germline V gene sequence: CDR1 MNHNY, CDR2 SVGAGI (reference sequence). Between the trimmed V and J ends, which lost 5 bases and 0 bases, there was a span of 13 bases. The CDR3 is 16 residues long. In nucleotides, the CDR3 is TGTGCCAGCAGTACCCTGGGCGGGGCGAACACCGGGGAGCTGTTTTTT. This translates into CASSTLGGANTGELFF.

The chain couples TRBV9 to TRBJ2-5, with unresolved D. The germline V and J ends were trimmed by 0 bases and 3 bases, with 12 bases remaining between them. The CDR3 totals 15 residues. Germline V CDR1 and CDR2: SGDLS, YYNGEE. CDR3 sequence reads: CASSVVTGPKETQYF. The CDR3 DNA sequence: TGTGCCAGCAGCGTAGTAACGGGCCCTAAAGAGACCCAGTACTTC. The complete variable domain, with remaining parts taken from reference TRBV9 and TRBJ2-5, reads DSGVTQTPKHLITATGQRVTLRCSPRSGDLSVYWYQQSLDQGLQFLIQYYNGEERAKGNILERFSAQQFPDLHSELNLSSLELGDSALYFCASSVVTGPKETQYFGPGTRLLVL.

The rearrangement joins TRBV6-6 to TRBJ2-3, with TRBD2 matching over 7 bases. The CDR3 totals 15 residues. Germline CDR1 reads MNHNY; CDR2 reads SVGAGI (reference sequence). Germline trimming cut 2 bases from V and 6 bases from J; bases unmatched to any gene: 8. CDR3 nucleotides: TGTGCCAGCAGTTACAGCGGGAAAGGGTCCGATACGCAGTATTTT. Its translation: CASSYSGKGSDTQYF.

The CDR3, as DNA: TGTGCCAGTAGCCAACAACAGGGCACCTACGAGCAGTACTTC. It translates to CASSQQQGTYEQYF. V usage is TRBV19 and J usage is TRBJ2-7; D possibly corresponds to TRBD1 (6 bases). Trimming took off 6 bases at V and 2 bases at J, with 14 bases between the two ends. Germline values: CDR1 LNHDA, CDR2 SQIVND (reference sequence). CDR3 size: 14 residues.

J is TRBJ2-1 and V is TRBV27; no reliable D call. The CDR3 is made up of 16 amino acids. Trimming stripped 0 bases from V and 2 bases from J, with 11 bases between. CDR1 and CDR2 (germline): MNHEY, SMNVEV (reference sequence). CDR3 amino acids: CASSLSPGTTYNEQFF. The DNA for the CDR3 is TGTGCCAGCAGTTTATCCCCCGGAACTACCTACAATGAGCAGTTCTTC.

The chain has TRBV7-9 and TRBJ2-7; 8 nucleotides line up with TRBD2. Germline loops: CDR1 SEHNR, CDR2 FQNEAQ (reference sequence). Trimming removed 5 bases from V and 6 bases from J; junction bases left unmatched: 15. This CDR3 spans 16 amino acids. As DNA, the CDR3 is TGTGCCAGCAGCGATATCACCGGGACTAGTCCCTCCGAGCAGTACTTC. Amino acid sequence: CASSDITGTSPSEQYF.

Concerning this clone itself: This specimen includes other DNA sequences encoding the same CDR3. V usage is TRBV29-1 and J usage is TRBJ2-1; a weak D match, TRBD2 (6 bases). CDR1 and CDR2 (germline): SQVTM, ANQGSEA. The V gene lost 3 bases and the J gene lost 1 base, with 10 bases spanning the gap. The CDR3 has 14 amino acids. The CDR3 DNA reads TGCAGCGTTGAGGGTGGGAGGTCCTACAATGAGCAGTTCTTC. Amino acid sequence: CSVEGGRSYNEQFF.

The J gene is TRBJ2-3, the V gene TRBV25-1; 8 nucleotides match TRBD2. This CDR3 is built from 17 residues. CDR1 and CDR2 from the germline V gene are MGHDK and SYGVNS. The trim removed 7 bases at V and 1 base at J, leaving 13 bases unmatched. The CDR3 coding sequence is TGTGCCAGCACCCCGCCGGGGGTACTAGCGGGCACAGATACGCAGTATTTT. This encodes CASTPPGVLAGTDTQYF.

This sequence joins TRBV29-1 and TRBJ2-3; TRBD2 is a possible D gene (5 bases). CDR1 is SQVTM and CDR2 is ANQGSEA in the germline V gene. V lost 2 bases and J 4 bases, leaving 13 bases between the germline ends. The CDR3 length is 14 residues. The CDR3 loop reads CSVERDGEPDTQYF. The CDR3 DNA reads as TGCAGCGTTGAAAGGGATGGGGAGCCAGATACGCAGTATTTT.

The chain couples TRBV6-5 to TRBJ2-7, with TRBD1 identical over 7 bases. V trimming: 5 bases; J trimming: 4 bases; junction bases outside the gene matches: 5. Germline V CDR1 and CDR2: MNHEY, SVGAGI. There are 13 residues in the CDR3. CDR3 residues: CASSIGTAYEQYF. As DNA, the CDR3 is TGTGCCAGCAGTATCGGGACAGCATACGAGCAGTACTTC.

The chain carries TRBV7-9 and TRBJ1-2; no definite D call. Germline V gene data show CDR1 as SEHNR and CDR2 as FQNEAQ (reference sequence). Trimming removed 2 bases at V and 0 bases at J, with 10 bases between. The CDR3 contains 15 residues. The CDR3 region is CASSLPAVSNYGYTF. The DNA for the CDR3 is TGTGCCAGCAGCTTACCGGCAGTTTCTAACTATGGCTACACCTTC.

The rearrangement links TRBV2 to TRBJ2-7; D is perhaps TRBD1 (7 bases). CDR1 is SNHLY, CDR2 FYNNEI, per germline. V was pared by 6 bases and J by 7 bases, with 22 bases between. This CDR3 has 15 amino acids. The CDR3 sequence is CASRGGQERPREQYF. CDR3 nucleotides: TGTGCCAGCAGGGGAGGACAGGAAAGGCCGAGGGAGCAGTACTTC. Drawing the rest from reference TRBV2 and TRBJ2-7, the complete variable domain is EPEVTQTPSHQVTQMGQEVILRCVPISNHLYFYWYRQILGQKVEFLVSFYNNEISEKSEIFDDQFSVERPDGSNFTLKIRSTKLEDSAMYFCASRGGQERPREQYFGPGTRLTVT.

The rearrangement joins TRBV28 to TRBJ2-3, with D perhaps matching TRBD1 (6 bases). The V end lost 2 bases, the J end lost 4 bases, and 22 bases lay between the germline ends. The CDR3 is 18 amino acids. Germline V gives CDR1 MDHEN, CDR2 SYDVKM. CDR3 residues: CASSLPAVGGVLADTQYF. The CDR3 bases are TGTGCCAGCAGTTTACCCGCGGTAGGGGGAGTTCTCGCAGATACGCAGTATTTT. The complete variable domain, with remaining parts taken from reference TRBV28 and TRBJ2-3, reads DVKVTQSSRYLVKRTGEKVFLECVQDMDHENMFWYRQDPGLGLRLIYFSYDVKMKEKGDIPEGYSVSREKKERFSLILESASTNQTSMYLCASSLPAVGGVLADTQYFGPGTRLTVL.

The chain combines TRBV27 with TRBJ2-6, with TRBD1 as a possible D gene (6 bases). The CDR3 sequence is 17 residues long. Germline values: CDR1 MNHEY, CDR2 SMNVEV (reference sequence). The V and J ends lost 2 bases and 0 bases respectively, with 11 bases between them. The CDR3 protein is CASSLGTTISGANVLTF. The CDR3 nucleotides are TGTGCCAGCAGTTTAGGGACAACGATCTCTGGGGCCAACGTCCTGACTTTC.

The V gene is TRBV4-3, the J gene TRBJ2-7, with D possibly TRBD1 on 5 matching bases. The CDR3 length is 15 residues. Germline lookup yields CDR1 LGHNA and CDR2 YSLEER. With 2 bases removed from V and 1 base from J, the gap between germline ends came to 12 bases. The CDR3 spells CASSQTTAFSYEQYF. The CDR3 DNA reads as TGCGCCAGCAGCCAAACGACAGCCTTTTCCTACGAGCAGTACTTC.

The rearrangement uses TRBV14 and TRBJ2-7; 7 bases are a match to TRBD1. The CDR3 is made up of 15 amino acids. The germline V gene has CDR1 SGHDN and CDR2 FVKESK. V lost 3 bases and J lost 2; bases outside the gene matches: 7. In DNA form, the CDR3 reads TGTGCCAGCAGCCAGCTCGGACAGGCGACCTACGAGCAGTACTTC. Protein sequence: CASSQLGQATYEQYF.

CDR3 sequence: CASSFDNFEQYF. CDR3 nucleotides: TGCGCCAGCAGCTTTGACAATTTTGAGCAGTACTTC. The chain has TRBV5-1 and TRBJ2-7; D call uncertain. Per germline, CDR1 SGHRS and CDR2 YFSETQ. The CDR3 is made up of 12 amino acids. V was clipped by 2 bases and J by 7 bases, with 10 bases between them.

This clone was detected only once. The chain carries TRBV28 and TRBJ1-3; a possible D gene is TRBD1 (5 bases). Per the germline V gene, CDR1 is MDHEN and CDR2 is SYDVKM. The CDR3 covers 16 residues. The germline V and J ends were trimmed by 3 bases and 8 bases, with 20 bases remaining between them. CDR3 in amino acids: CASSLATAYSGDTIYF. The CDR3 DNA reads TGTGCCAGCAGTTTGGCCACGGCCTATTCGGGGGACACCATATATTTT. The full variable domain, in which reference TRBV28 and TRBJ1-3 provide the parts outside the CDR3, is DVKVTQSSRYLVKRTGEKVFLECVQDMDHENMFWYRQDPGLGLRLIYFSYDVKMKEKGDIPEGYSVSREKKERFSLILESASTNQTSMYLCASSLATAYSGDTIYFGEGSWLTVV.

This chain joins TRBV2 and TRBJ1-2; 10 nucleotides match TRBD1. Germline CDR1 is SNHLY and CDR2 is FYNNEI. The CDR3 runs 19 residues. V gave up 1 base and J gave up 5 bases; unmatched junction bases: 16. CDR3 coding DNA: TGTGCCAGCAGTGAAGACAGACAGGGGGCCCGAAGGGTTGGGTATGGCTACACCTTC. It yields the protein CASSEDRQGARRVGYGYTF.

The chain has TRBV7-9 and TRBJ2-3; TRBD1 might be the D (6 bases). CDR3 length equals 14 residues. CDR1 and CDR2 from the germline V gene are SEHNR and FQNEAQ (reference sequence). V was clipped by 4 bases and J by 4 bases, with 12 bases between them. The CDR3 DNA is TGTGCCAGCAGCTCAGGTGGACAGTCAGATACGCAGTATTTT. Protein: CASSSGGQSDTQYF.

A word on this clone: At the DNA level, this CDR3 is encoded by other sequences in the same sample as well. The V call is TRBV5-5, the J call TRBJ2-7, with D unclear. CDR1 and CDR2 (germline): SGHKS, YYEKEE (reference sequence). The CDR3 consists of 11 residues. V was cut by 3 bases and J by 3 bases, with 4 bases left in between. CDR3 in amino acids: CASSSSYEQYF. The CDR3 nucleotides read TGTGCCAGCAGCTCAAGCTACGAGCAGTACTTC.

The gene calls are TRBV7-8 and TRBJ2-1, with no clear D. Germline V gene sequence: CDR1 SGHVS, CDR2 FQNEAQ. The V gene lost 1 base and the J gene lost 0 bases, with 10 bases spanning the gap. CDR3 length equals 16 residues. CDR3 sequence (DNA): TGTGCCAGCAGCTTAGGGGTGGGCGGCTCCTACAATGAGCAGTTCTTC. The encoded protein is CASSLGVGGSYNEQFF.

This clone was counted a single time. This sequence joins TRBV7-9 and TRBJ2-7; 8 bases match TRBD1. Germline loops: CDR1 SEHNR, CDR2 FQNEAQ (reference sequence). The CDR3 covers 14 residues. V lost 5 bases and J lost 4; bases outside the gene matches: 7. The CDR3 nucleotides read TGTGCCAGCAGCCCTAGGAACAGGGGGTACGAGCAGTACTTC. Protein sequence: CASSPRNRGYEQYF. The full variable domain, its missing parts supplied by reference TRBV7-9 and TRBJ2-7, is DTGVSQNPRHKITKRGQNVTFRCDPISEHNRLYWYRQTLGQGPEFLTYFQNEAQLEKSRLLSDRFSAERPKGSFSTLEIQRTEQGDSAMYLCASSPRNRGYEQYFGPGTRLTVT.

The chain employs TRBV7-2 and TRBJ2-1, with 8 bases fitting TRBD1. Germline trimming cut 8 bases from V and 7 bases from J; bases unmatched to any gene: 7. Germline V lookup: CDR1 SGHTA, CDR2 FQGNSA. This CDR3 is 13 amino acids long. DNA for the CDR3: TGTGCCAGCCGGACAGGGTTCGTGAATGAGCAGTTCTTC. This translates into CASRTGFVNEQFF.